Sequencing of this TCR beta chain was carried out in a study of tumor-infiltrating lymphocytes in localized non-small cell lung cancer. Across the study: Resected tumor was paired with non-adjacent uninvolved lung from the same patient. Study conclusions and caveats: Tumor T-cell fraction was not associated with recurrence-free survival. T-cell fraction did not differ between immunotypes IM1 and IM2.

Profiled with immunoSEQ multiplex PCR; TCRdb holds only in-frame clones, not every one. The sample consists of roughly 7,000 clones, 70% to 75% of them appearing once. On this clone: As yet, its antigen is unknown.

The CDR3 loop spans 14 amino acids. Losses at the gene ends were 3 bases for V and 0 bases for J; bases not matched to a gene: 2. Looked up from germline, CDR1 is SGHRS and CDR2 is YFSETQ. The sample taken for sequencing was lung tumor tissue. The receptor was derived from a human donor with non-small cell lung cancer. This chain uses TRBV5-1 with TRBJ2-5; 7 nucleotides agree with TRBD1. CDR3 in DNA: TGCGCCAGCAGCTCCGGACAGGACCAAGAGACCCAGTACTTC. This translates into CASSSGQDQETQYF.